One and the same sample provided the 14 T cell receptor beta chains below, sequenced in a study of blood T cell repertoires in COVID-19 (TCRdb year 2020). Library preparation was by the immunoSEQ multiplex PCR assay. TCRdb provides this immuneACCESS table in a form limited to in-frame rearrangements. Some clones are lacking; in checked studies, under half of them reflect an unresolved V gene, and why the rest are absent is not known. The sample profile shows 150,000 to 200,000 clones; 80% of them were found once. Roughly 6.7% of the sample rests with the top ten. Sample: peripheral blood. All receptors come from a man aged 60 to 69 with acute or convalescent COVID-19.

The rearrangement uses TRBV19 and TRBJ2-2, with 9 bases matching TRBD1. With 5 bases clipped from V and 1 base from J, the junction kept 11 bases outside the gene matches. The germline CDR1 and CDR2 sequences are LNHDA and SQIVND (reference sequence). The length of the CDR3 is 18 residues. The CDR3 nucleotides are TGTGCCAGTAGTTTCCGGACAGGGGTTTTAGGGAACACCGGGGAGCTGTTTTTT. Amino acid sequence: CASSFRTGVLGNTGELFF.

This clone was detected once. The chain links TRBV5-6 to TRBJ1-3, with a tentative D call TRBD1 (5 bases). CDR3 length: 14 residues. Germline lookup yields CDR1 SGHDT and CDR2 YYEEEE. Trimming removed 4 bases from V and 4 bases from J, with 12 bases in between. Here the CDR3 DNA reads TGTGCCAGCAGCGACCGGGGGGTCGGAAACACCATATATTTT. Protein sequence: CASSDRGVGNTIYF.

The rearrangement uses TRBV7-9 and TRBJ1-1; D is possibly TRBD1 (6 bases). Germline CDR1 reads SEHNR; CDR2 reads FQNEAQ (reference sequence). The V end lost 4 bases, the J end lost 5 bases, and 11 bases lay between the germline ends. This CDR3 is 13 amino acids long. Written as DNA, the CDR3 is TGTGCCAGCAGCTCCGGACAGCAGACTGAAGCTTTCTTT. It specifies CASSSGQQTEAFF.

V gene TRBV5-1 combines with J gene TRBJ2-7; 10 nucleotides line up with TRBD1. This CDR3 has 13 residues. J gave up 5 bases and V 3 bases, and 2 bases lay outside the gene matches. Germline CDR1 reads SGHRS; CDR2 reads YFSETQ. The CDR3 loop reads CASSYGTGDEQYF. CDR3 DNA: TGCGCCAGCAGCTACGGGACAGGGGACGAGCAGTACTTC. The full variable domain, rest sourced from reference TRBV5-1 and TRBJ2-7, is KAGVTQTPRYLIKTRGQQVTLSCSPISGHRSVSWYQQTPGQGLQFLFEYFSETQRNKGNFPGRFSGRQFSNSRSEMNVSTLELGDSALYLCASSYGTGDEQYFGPGTRLTVT.

The V gene is TRBV5-1, the J gene TRBJ1-2; 8 bases agree with TRBD1. V lost 0 bases to trimming and J lost 0 bases; unmatched junction nucleotides: 13. CDR1 is SGHRS and CDR2 is YFSETQ in the germline V gene. The CDR3 loop spans 19 amino acids. The CDR3 DNA reads TGCGCCAGCAGCTTGGGTCCCGGGGGGACAGGCCCATCTAACTATGGCTACACCTTC. It translates to CASSLGPGGTGPSNYGYTF. Based on the CDR3 plus reference TRBV5-1 and TRBJ1-2, the full variable domain is KAGVTQTPRYLIKTRGQQVTLSCSPISGHRSVSWYQQTPGQGLQFLFEYFSETQRNKGNFPGRFSGRQFSNSRSEMNVSTLELGDSALYLCASSLGPGGTGPSNYGYTFGSGTRLTVV.

The chain joins TRBV6-5 to TRBJ1-1; D possibly corresponds to TRBD1 (5 bases). V was clipped by 4 bases and J by 3 bases, with 15 bases between them. Germline CDR1 is MNHEY and CDR2 is SVGAGI. The CDR3 has 15 amino acids. CDR3 loop: CASSFAGPRDTEAFF. Here the CDR3 DNA reads TGTGCCAGCAGTTTCGCGGGGCCAAGGGACACTGAAGCTTTCTTT.

V gene TRBV6-5 combines with J gene TRBJ2-2; possible D gene TRBD1, 6 bases. Trimming cost V 6 bases and J 4 bases, with 12 bases left between them. This CDR3 contains 14 residues. Germline V CDR1 and CDR2: MNHEY, SVGAGI. The CDR3 region has the DNA TGTGCCAGCAGCGACAGGAGCCCCACCGGGGAGCTGTTTTTT. It translates to CASSDRSPTGELFF.

The table lists this clone with a count of one. The chain recombines TRBV12-5 with TRBJ1-4; the D is unclear. CDR1 is LGHNT, CDR2 FRNRAP, per germline. The CDR3 contains 15 residues. The V gene lost 0 bases and the J gene lost 4 bases, with 9 bases spanning the gap. As DNA, the CDR3 is TGTGCTAGTGGTTTGGTACTTCAGGATAATGAAAAACTGTTTTTT. Its protein product is CASGLVLQDNEKLFF.

The rearrangement joins TRBV2 to TRBJ2-2; tentative D call: TRBD1 (6 bases). The CDR3 is 15 amino acids. CDR1 is SNHLY, CDR2 FYNNEI, per germline. V was pared by 6 bases and J by 1 base, with 12 bases between. The CDR3 sequence is CASRQQGRNTGELFF. The CDR3 nucleotides are TGTGCCAGCAGACAGCAGGGGCGGAACACCGGGGAGCTGTTTTTT.

This clone was seen ten or more times. This chain joins TRBV10-2 and TRBJ2-5, with unresolved D. The germline CDR1 and CDR2 sequences are WSHSY and SAAADI. The CDR3 is made up of 12 amino acids. V was trimmed by 2 bases and J by 9 bases, leaving 10 bases between them. For the CDR3, the DNA is TGCGCCAGCAGTGAGCCACCGGCGGCCCAGTACTTC. Protein sequence: CASSEPPAAQYF.

The chain has TRBV19 and TRBJ2-1, with TRBD1 identical over 10 bases. CDR1 is LNHDA, CDR2 SQIVND, per germline (reference sequence). V lost 4 bases and J lost 2; bases outside the gene matches: 5. CDR3 length: 16 amino acids. The CDR3 here is CASSTRTGGTYNEQFF. For the CDR3, the DNA is TGTGCCAGTAGTACTAGGACAGGGGGGACCTACAATGAGCAGTTCTTC.

This clone was detected only once. This sample also contains other DNA sequences that code for the same CDR3. The chain carries TRBV6-2 or TRBV6-3 and TRBJ2-1; 7 nucleotides match TRBD1. The CDR3 runs 14 residues. Trimming at V came to 4 bases and at J to 0 bases, leaving 0 bases not matched to a gene. Per germline, CDR1 MNHEY and CDR2 SVGEGT. CDR3 region: CASSWDSSYNEQFF. CDR3 nucleotides: TGTGCCAGCAGTTGGGACAGCTCCTACAATGAGCAGTTCTTC.

The gene calls are TRBV4-1 and TRBJ1-1, with a tentative D call TRBD1 (5 bases). The CDR3 runs to 14 residues. V was clipped by 0 bases and J by 4 bases, with 9 bases between them. Germline CDR1 reads MGHRA; CDR2 reads YSYEKL. CDR3 sequence reads: CASSQDSRVTEAFF. The CDR3 nucleotides read TGCGCCAGCAGCCAAGATAGCAGGGTCACTGAAGCTTTCTTT.

This clone was observed a single time. Other DNA sequences from this sample encode an identical CDR3 as well. The chain combines TRBV9 with TRBJ2-7; 8 nucleotides align to TRBD2. The V segment lost 0 bases and the J segment 3 bases; nucleotides outside the gene matches: 5. CDR1 is SGDLS and CDR2 is YYNGEE in the germline V gene. This CDR3 is built from 15 residues. This CDR3 reads CASSVGAGGYYEQYF. The CDR3 DNA sequence: TGTGCCAGCAGCGTAGGGGCGGGGGGATACTACGAGCAGTACTTC.